This passage covers 28 T cell receptor beta chains from one sample sequenced in a study of identical twins (TCRdb year 2016). The library was generated by 5' RACE. Sequenced on an Illumina HiSeq 2000. In-frame beta chains were kept once TCRdb had trimmed the public reads at Q25 with fastp and called clones with MiXCR. A single entry per CDR3 protein holds the most common genes and DNA from its merged rows. The sample yields approximately 700,000 distinct CDR3 sequences; around 6% were counted once. The ten largest clones represent roughly 2% of the sample. Sequenced sample: naive T cells sorted from blood. The sample's cell subset or site label, in plain terms: cells isolated with a human naive T-cell isolation kit. The origin of the receptors is a young man in good health.

V gene TRBV20-1 combines with J gene TRBJ2-7, with TRBD2 matching 8 bases. From germline, CDR1 is DFQATT and CDR2 SNEGSKA (reference sequence). This CDR3 spans 14 amino acids. Trimming took 0 bases from V and 4 from J; bases not matched to a gene: 5. DNA of the CDR3: TGCAGTGCTAGAGATAGCGGGAATCTTTACGAGCAGTACTTC. This sequence encodes CSARDSGNLYEQYF.

The chain employs TRBV28 and TRBJ2-1, with 10 positions matching TRBD2. This CDR3 is built from 17 residues. Germline CDR1 and CDR2: MDHEN and SYDVKM. Trimming removed 2 bases from V and 4 bases from J; junction bases left unmatched: 8. CDR3 sequence (DNA): TGTGCCAGCAGTTTACTAGGACTAGCGGAAAGTTACAATGAGCAGTTCTTC. Its protein product is CASSLLGLAESYNEQFF.

In its sample, this clonotype was seen many times. The chain combines TRBV7-2 with TRBJ2-3; D may be TRBD1 or TRBD2 (5 bases each). The length of the CDR3 is 15 residues. Trimming removed 5 bases at V and 1 base at J, with 13 bases between. The germline gives CDR1 SGHTA, CDR2 FQGNSA. The CDR3 protein is CASSKVGVGTDTQYF. Here the CDR3 DNA reads TGTGCCAGCAGCAAAGTGGGGGTTGGCACAGATACGCAGTATTTT.

This clonotype has a count of ten or more. V is TRBV12-3 or TRBV12-4 and J is TRBJ2-2; D tentatively reads TRBD1 or TRBD2 (5 bases each). Deletions cut 1 base from V and 5 bases from J, with 14 bases between. The CDR3 totals 16 residues. Here the CDR3 DNA reads TGTGCCAGCAGTTTAGTAGCCGGGGCATTTACCGGGGAGCTGTTTTTT. It encodes CASSLVAGAFTGELFF.

The sample holds many counts of this clonotype. This chain links TRBV24-1 with TRBJ1-1; D is unclear. Germline-derived CDR1 and CDR2 are KGHDR and SFDVKD. Trimming pared 3 bases from V and 0 bases from J, leaving 7 bases between. This CDR3 comprises 14 residues. This CDR3 is CATSDAGLNTEAFF. For the CDR3, the DNA is TGTGCCACCAGTGATGCCGGTCTGAACACTGAAGCTTTCTTT.

At least ten counts were recorded for this clonotype. The CDR3 DNA reads as TGTGCCAGCAGTTTAGGCGGGAGACACTACGAGCAGTACTTC. Translated: CASSLGGRHYEQYF. The rearrangement joins TRBV27 to TRBJ2-7; 7 nucleotides match TRBD2. Trimming took 2 bases from V and 3 from J; bases not matched to a gene: 4. The CDR3 spans 14 residues. Germline V gives CDR1 MNHEY, CDR2 SMNVEV (reference sequence).

The sample holds many counts of this clonotype. The J gene is TRBJ1-4, the V gene TRBV29-1; 10 bases are a match to TRBD1. CDR3 length equals 13 residues. Germline trimming cut 6 bases from V and 8 bases from J; bases unmatched to any gene: 6. Germline-derived CDR1 and CDR2 are SQVTM and ANQGSEA. The CDR3 DNA reads TGCAGCGTCGACAGGGGGCAGGGGGAAAAACTGTTTTTT. It encodes CSVDRGQGEKLFF. The entire variable domain, with the rest obtained from reference TRBV29-1 and TRBJ1-4, is as follows: SAVISQKPSRDICQRGTSLTIQCQVDSQVTMMFWYRQQPGQSLTLIATANQGSEATYESGFVIDKFPISRPNLTFSTLTVSNMSPEDSSIYLCSVDRGQGEKLFFGSGTQLSVL.

Details on this clonotype: Given a much more abundant clone one base away, this may be a read error. The chain uses TRBV28 and TRBJ2-7; a possible D gene is TRBD2 (5 bases). The CDR3 length is 15 residues. V was trimmed by 5 bases and J by 6 bases, leaving 20 bases between them. Looked up from germline, CDR1 is MDHEN and CDR2 is SYDVKM. The chain's CDR3 is CASSALTLGGCEQYF. The CDR3 nucleotides are TGTGCCAGCAGTGCCCTCACCTTAGGAGGTTGCGAGCAGTACTTC.

This clonotype was observed many times. CDR3 in DNA: TGTGCCAGCAGTTTAGCGGGGACAGTCGAGCAGTACTTC. It translates to CASSLAGTVEQYF. J is TRBJ2-7 and V is TRBV12-3 or TRBV12-4; 7 nucleotides align to TRBD1. Trimming cost V 0 bases and J 6 bases; bases outside gene matches: 2. The CDR3 sequence is 13 residues long.

The sample holds a few counts of this clonotype. The chain recombines TRBV19 with TRBJ1-4; D perhaps matches TRBD1 (5 bases). Germline V gene data show CDR1 as LNHDA and CDR2 as SQIVND (reference sequence). This CDR3 comprises 14 residues. Deletions cut 5 bases from V and 5 bases from J, with 12 bases between. The CDR3 loop reads CASSAGTSNEKLFF. DNA for the CDR3: TGTGCCAGTAGTGCCGGGACTTCCAATGAAAAACTGTTTTTT.

At least ten counts were recorded for this clonotype. V gene TRBV29-1 combines with J gene TRBJ2-3; no reliable D call. CDR3 length: 14 residues. The V gene lost 4 bases and the J gene lost 0 bases, with 11 bases spanning the gap. The germline V gene has CDR1 SQVTM and CDR2 ANQGSEA. This chain's CDR3 is CSVGRESSTDTQYF. The DNA of the CDR3 is TGCAGCGTTGGTAGGGAATCTAGCACAGATACGCAGTATTTT.

The count of this clonotype is one. The chain carries TRBV30 and TRBJ2-6; no clear D gene. In germline, CDR1 is GTSNPN, CDR2 SVGIG (reference sequence). The germline V and J ends were trimmed by 0 bases and 2 bases, with 5 bases remaining between them. The CDR3 contains 14 residues. The CDR3 region is CAWSVLAGANVLTF. The CDR3 DNA follows: TGTGCCTGGAGTGTACTGGCTGGGGCCAACGTCCTGACTTTC.

In this sample, this clonotype turned up a few times. The V and J genes are TRBV11-2 and TRBJ2-7, with D hard to call. This CDR3 contains 15 residues. Germline assignment: CDR1 SGHAT and CDR2 FQNNGV. Deletions cut 5 bases from V and 3 bases from J, with 17 bases between. The CDR3 DNA follows: TGTGCCAGCAGCCCCACCTCAGGAACGGGCTACGAGCAGTACGTC. The encoded protein is CASSPTSGTGYEQYV.

This clonotype was recorded at least ten times. V and J are TRBV24-1 and TRBJ2-5, with D unresolved. The V gene lost 3 bases and the J gene lost 4 bases, with 2 bases spanning the gap. Germline lookup yields CDR1 KGHDR and CDR2 SFDVKD. This CDR3 spans 11 amino acids. The CDR3 nucleotides are TGTGCCACCAGTGATCGAGAGACCCAGTACTTC. Translating it yields CATSDRETQYF.

This clonotype was observed a few times. The chain recombines TRBV5-1 with TRBJ2-7; tentative D call: TRBD2 (6 bases). Germline values: CDR1 SGHRS, CDR2 YFSETQ. The V gene lost 4 bases and the J gene lost 2 bases, with 13 bases spanning the gap. The CDR3 contains 14 residues. CDR3 coding DNA: TGCGCCAGCAGCCCCGAGGGACTCGCCTACGAGCAGTACGTC. It is translated as CASSPEGLAYEQYV.

This clonotype was counted between two and nine times. The rearrangement links TRBV15 to TRBJ2-7; tentatively, D is TRBD1 or TRBD2 (5 bases each). The CDR3 sequence is 13 residues long. Trimming left V 2 bases short and J 2 bases short, with 7 bases between. Germline V gene lookup returns CDR1 LNHNV and CDR2 YYDKDF (reference sequence). CDR3 nucleotide sequence: TGTGCCACCAGCAGACGGGACCCCTACGAGCAGTACGTC. This gives the protein CATSRRDPYEQYV.

This clonotype was counted between two and nine times. This chain links TRBV7-9 with TRBJ2-5; tentatively, D is TRBD1 (6 bases). V shed 1 base and J shed 4 bases, with 10 bases lying between them. Germline CDR1 and CDR2: SEHNR and FQNEAQ (reference sequence). CDR3 size: 14 residues. The DNA for the CDR3 is TGTGCCAGCAGCTTAGTTGGGGGCCGAGAGACCCAGTACTTC. This translates into CASSLVGGRETQYF.

This clonotype was observed at least ten times. V is TRBV15 and J is TRBJ1-5; D might be TRBD1 (6 bases). V lost 1 base and J 5 bases, leaving 9 bases between the germline ends. This CDR3 region has 14 residues. Germline V gives CDR1 LNHNV, CDR2 YYDKDF (reference sequence). CDR3 loop: CATSRGQEYQPQHF. CDR3 in DNA: TGTGCCACCAGCAGAGGACAGGAGTATCAGCCCCAGCATTTT.

This clonotype came up many times. The chain links TRBV20-1 to TRBJ2-1; 7 bases are shared with TRBD2. The CDR3 is 15 residues long. V gave up 0 bases and J gave up 5 bases; unmatched junction bases: 7. The germline V gene has CDR1 DFQATT and CDR2 SNEGSKA (reference sequence). Written as DNA, the CDR3 is TGCAGTGCTAGAGATCTAGCGGCGGTCCACAATGAGCAGTTCTTC. This codes for CSARDLAAVHNEQFF.

V gene TRBV7-2 combines with J gene TRBJ1-6, with D possibly TRBD1 on 5 matching bases. Germline V lookup: CDR1 SGHTA, CDR2 FQGNSA. The CDR3 is 16 amino acids. V lost 5 bases and J 9 bases, leaving 20 bases between the germline ends. The CDR3 DNA sequence: TGTGCCAGCAGCCTCAGGGCCTCTCCGAGTGGTTCACCCCTCCACTTT. It translates to CASSLRASPSGSPLHF. The entire variable domain, with the rest obtained from reference TRBV7-2 and TRBJ1-6, is as follows: GAGVSQSPSNKVTEKGKDVELRCDPISGHTALYWYRQSLGQGLEFLIYFQGNSAPDKSGLPSDRFSAERTGGSVSTLTIQRTQQEDSAVYLCASSLRASPSGSPLHFGNGTRLTVT.

The V gene is TRBV6-5, the J gene TRBJ2-1; perhaps TRBD1 as D (6 bases). The length of the CDR3 is 10 residues. CDR1 and CDR2 from the germline V gene are MNHEY and SVGAGI. Trimming removed 8 bases at V and 10 bases at J, with 9 bases between. The CDR3 loop is CASGDIEQFF. The CDR3 bases are TGTGCCAGCGGGGACATCGAGCAGTTCTTC.

This clonotype has at least ten counts. The CDR3 nucleotides are TGCAGCGTTGTTTTACCAAACACCGGGGAGCTGTTTTTT. Protein: CSVVLPNTGELFF. The chain employs TRBV29-1 and TRBJ2-2; no definite D call. Germline V gives CDR1 SQVTM, CDR2 ANQGSEA. The V gene lost 4 bases and the J gene lost 2 bases, with 8 bases spanning the gap. This CDR3 spans 13 amino acids.

This clonotype was picked up one time. A much bigger clone sits one base away, suggesting this may be a read error. The chain recombines TRBV24-1 with TRBJ2-3; D could derive from TRBD1 or TRBD2 (5 bases each). Germline CDR1 is KGHDR and CDR2 is SFDVKD. This CDR3 spans 13 amino acids. The CDR3 bases are TGTGCCTCCGGGGACCGCAACACAGATGCGCAGTATTTT. Protein sequence: CASGDRNTDAQYF.

Only a few counts were recorded for this clonotype. This chain uses TRBV25-1 with TRBJ2-2; 8 nucleotides align to TRBD2. In germline, CDR1 is MGHDK, CDR2 SYGVNS. This CDR3 has 16 residues. J lost 6 bases, V lost 3 bases, and 9 bases had no gene match. The CDR3 spells CASSDPGGSRAGELFF. The DNA for the CDR3 is TGTGCCAGCAGTGACCCGGGAGGGAGCCGGGCCGGGGAGCTGTTTTTT. Using reference TRBV25-1 and TRBJ2-2 for the parts outside the CDR3, the full variable domain is EADIYQTPRYLVIGTGKKITLECSQTMGHDKMYWYQQDPGMELHLIHYSYGVNSTEKGDLSSESTVSRIRTEHFPLTLESARPSHTSQYLCASSDPGGSRAGELFFGEGSRLTVL.

In this sample, this clonotype turned up a few times. The J gene is TRBJ1-1, the V gene TRBV27; D is ambiguous. V was cut by 4 bases and J by 0 bases, with 9 bases left in between. CDR3 length equals 14 residues. Looked up from germline, CDR1 is MNHEY and CDR2 is SMNVEV (reference sequence). CDR3 region: CASSSPIMNTEAFF. In DNA form, the CDR3 reads TGTGCCAGCAGTTCTCCAATAATGAACACTGAAGCTTTCTTT.

Many counts were recorded for this clonotype. The chain employs TRBV15 and TRBJ2-1; D may be TRBD2 (5 bases). This CDR3 comprises 16 residues. V was shortened by 0 bases and J by 6 bases, with 15 bases between the two germline ends. Germline assignment: CDR1 LNHNV and CDR2 YYDKDF (reference sequence). CDR3 sequence (DNA): TGTGCCACCAGCAGAGATCGGGGTAGCGAAGTCAATGAGCAGTTCTTC. Translating it yields CATSRDRGSEVNEQFF.

The table lists this clonotype with a few counts. This rearrangement joins TRBV5-5 to TRBJ2-7; 10 bases are a match to TRBD1. V gave up 3 bases and J gave up 6 bases; unmatched junction bases: 9. The CDR3 runs 15 residues. Germline CDR1 reads SGHKS; CDR2 reads YYEKEE (reference sequence). CDR3 coding DNA: TGTGCCAGCAGCTACCGGGACAGGGGAGGGGTCGAGCAGTACGTC. Its protein is CASSYRDRGGVEQYV.

This clonotype was detected many times. This chain links TRBV20-1 with TRBJ2-7, with D uncertain. V lost 5 bases and J lost 6, with 17 bases in between. The V gene's germline CDR1 is DFQATT and CDR2 SNEGSKA (reference sequence). The CDR3 spans 13 residues. In nucleotides, the CDR3 is TGCAGTGCTGGGATTCTTACCGTCGGCGAGCAGTACGTC. Protein: CSAGILTVGEQYV.